The present T cell receptor (beta chain) was sequenced within a study of cytotoxic CD8 clonotypes in ibrutinib-treated CLL. Study overall: Response sampling took place at median 12 months of treatment, range 6 to 36. The study's findings and limits: Among the clonotypes, public ones were uncommon and contracted or held stable on treatment.

Comments on this clone: Antigen unknown.

Germline values: CDR1 MDHEN, CDR2 SYDVKM. The CDR3 extends over 15 amino acids. J was trimmed by 4 bases and V by 5 bases; bases with no gene match: 5. Method: immunoSEQ multiplex PCR; TCRdb's copy keeps in-frame clones and lacks some. Among around 150,000 clones listed, roughly 86% were seen once. Libraries of TCR beta were made from approximately 2 micrograms of genomic DNA that came from cryopreserved PBMCs. The chain uses TRBV28 and TRBJ2-3, with TRBD2 identical over 11 bases. The clonotype originates from a human donor with chronic lymphocytic leukemia. The specimen comprised PBMCs, sampled after 12 months of ibrutinib treatment. CDR3 in amino acids: CASSTSGGRSDTQYF. CDR3 sequence (DNA): TGTGCCAGCAGTACTAGCGGGGGTAGGTCAGATACGCAGTATTTT.